The T cell receptor (beta chain) under discussion was sequenced for a study of PD-1 blockade in classical Hodgkin lymphoma (dated by TCRdb to 2018 to 2021). Regarding the complete study: Nivolumab dosing was 3 mg/kg intravenously every 2 weeks, continuing until either disease progression or unacceptable toxicity. The study used CyTOF and TCR beta sequencing to define a peripheral blood immune signature of response to PD-1 blockade in classical Hodgkin lymphoma.

CDR1 and CDR2 are drawn from the germline V gene: MNHEY, SVGAGI. The CDR3 sequence holds 12 residues, the cysteine and phenylalanine included. CDR3 DNA only is kept here, 36 bases in frame from base 1. Trimming removed 2 bases from V and 6 bases from J, leaving 7 bases between the germline ends. Overall study outcomes, separate from this receptor: Only a single clinical trial cohort was studied, and what caused the repertoire differences, possibly disease activity or prior therapy, remained undefined. Baseline diversity similar to that of newly diagnosed patients was observed in trial patients achieving complete response, whereas significantly lower diversity was observed in partial responders and progressors. Baseline TCR diversity was reported as lower in newly diagnosed patients than in healthy donors, and lower still in relapsed/refractory patients. A significant rise by C4D1 was seen in CD4+ but not CD8+ TCR diversity (p=0.0027 vs p=0.16), with the rise being most apparent in complete responders (p=0.02). Lower diversity was observed in patients in whom nivolumab was started less than 1 year after ASCT, and these patients were excluded from later analyses so that confounding by immune reconstitution would be avoided.

In light of the paper, this sample's time point label describes: cycle 1 day 1 (C1D1), immediately before nivolumab initiation. Relapse after autologous stem cell transplantation had occurred in all trial patients, and cohorts A, B and C were distinguished by prior brentuximab vedotin exposure. The trial cohort comprised fewer than 65 patients with relapsed/refractory classical Hodgkin lymphoma whose best overall responses were complete response, partial response or progressive disease. Trial patients were treated with single-agent nivolumab in the multi-cohort phase II CheckMate 205 trial. Best overall response was determined by an independent review committee according to the 2007 International Working Group response criteria. Trial PBMCs were collected just before the start of nivolumab (C1D1) and during therapy at cycle 2 day 1 and cycle 4 day 1. Peripheral blood was collected in 8 mL Vacutainer Cell Preparation Tubes, from which PBMCs were isolated by centrifugation and then cryopreserved.

With respect to this clone: Its cognate antigen has yet to be identified. No base quality values were provided; no much bigger clone lies one nucleotide off.

Genomic DNA was extracted with the Qiagen DNeasy kit from unsorted PBMCs and from negatively selected CD4+ and CD8+ fractions. TCR beta CDR3 regions were subjected to amplification by immunoSEQ multiplex PCR with primers that anneal to V and J segments. A synthetic immune receptor repertoire was used to minimize amplification bias, and any remaining bias was removed computationally after sequencing. The source study handled its data this way. Custom Python scripts were used to quantify repertoire diversity as the Shannon entropy index. Unsorted, CD4+ and CD8+ repertoires were examined separately, except in combined analyses, for which CD4+ and CD8+ sequences were merged in silico. Clonal expansion was defined as a frequency increase of at least 2-fold after treatment compared with C1D1, and clones undetected at baseline were assigned a pseudocount of 0.5. Clones with 0 or 1 copy at C1D1 were defined as singleton clones, while clones with 2 or more copies were defined as non-singleton clones. Clones expanded in unsorted samples were assigned a CD4+, CD8+ or unknown annotation through matching of protein sequences in sorted samples from the same patient. Diversity changes from C1D1 to C4D1 were tested in paired samples using Wilcoxon tests. What TCRdb holds here is the immuneACCESS table cut down to in-frame rearrangements. Part of the clones is not present; checked against another copy, under half of the missing clones reflect an unresolved V gene, and the others are unexplained. V, J and clone size are those of that table, while D and trimming were read from the DNA. The sample yields approximately 70,000 clones; about 92% were counted once. The ten largest clones add up to about 8% of the sample.

This receptor chain uses TRBV6-5 and TRBJ1-2, with no confident D gene call. The sequencing here drew on peripheral blood mononuclear cells (PBMCs), taken at baseline. The sequence was obtained from a human donor with classical Hodgkin lymphoma. At the DNA level, the sequence is TGTGCCAGCAGTTACATGGGAGATGGCTACACCTTC. The translation is CASSYMGDGYTF.